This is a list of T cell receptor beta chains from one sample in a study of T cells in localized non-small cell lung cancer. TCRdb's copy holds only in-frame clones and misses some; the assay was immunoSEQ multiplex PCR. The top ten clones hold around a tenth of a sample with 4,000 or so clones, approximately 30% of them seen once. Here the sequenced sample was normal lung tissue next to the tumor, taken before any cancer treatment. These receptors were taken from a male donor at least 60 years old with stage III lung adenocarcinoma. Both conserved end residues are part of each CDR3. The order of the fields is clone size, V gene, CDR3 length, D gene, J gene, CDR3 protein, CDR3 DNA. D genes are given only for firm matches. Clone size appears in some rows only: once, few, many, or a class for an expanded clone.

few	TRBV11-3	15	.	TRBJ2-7	CASSPGPGQGFEQYF	TGTGCCAGCAGCCCAGGGCCGGGACAAGGGTTCGAGCAGTACTTC
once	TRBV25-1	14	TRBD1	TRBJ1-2	CASSKRDRVDGYTF	TGTGCCAGCAGTAAGCGGGACAGGGTGGATGGCTACACCTTC
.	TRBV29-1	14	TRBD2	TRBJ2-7	CSVGTGTSDYEQYF	TGCAGCGTTGGGACCGGGACTAGCGACTACGAGCAGTACTTC
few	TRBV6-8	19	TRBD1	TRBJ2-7	CASRITGTGGSGRRGEQYF	TGTGCCAGCAGGATTACCGGGACAGGGGGTAGCGGGAGAAGGGGCGAGCAGTACTTC
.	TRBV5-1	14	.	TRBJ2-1	CASSLGDDYNEQFF	TGCGCCAGCAGCTTGGGGGACGACTACAATGAGCAGTTCTTC
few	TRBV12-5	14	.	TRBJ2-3	CATSIAKSTDTQYF	TGTGCCACCTCGATAGCGAAAAGCACAGATACGCAGTATTTT
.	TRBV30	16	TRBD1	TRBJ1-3	CAWRPGQGVRGNTIYF	TGTGCCTGGAGACCGGGACAGGGGGTACGTGGAAACACCATATATTTT
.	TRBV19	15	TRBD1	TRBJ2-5	CASRPLGQGKETQYF	TGTGCCAGTAGACCCCTCGGACAGGGGAAAGAAACCCAGTACTTC
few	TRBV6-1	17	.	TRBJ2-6	CASSEAALSSGANVLTF	TGTGCCAGCAGTGAAGCAGCCCTAAGCTCTGGGGCCAACGTCCTGACTTTC
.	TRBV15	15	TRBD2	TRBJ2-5	CATSNGAAGDGTQYF	TGTGCCACCAGCAATGGGGCAGCGGGGGACGGGACCCAGTACTTC
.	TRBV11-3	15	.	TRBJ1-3	CASSLGPTTGNTIYF	TGTGCCAGCAGCTTAGGGCCTACCACGGGAAACACCATATATTTT
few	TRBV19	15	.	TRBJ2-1	CASSIARSSYNEQFF	TGTGCCAGTAGTATCGCCAGAAGCTCCTACAATGAGCAGTTCTTC
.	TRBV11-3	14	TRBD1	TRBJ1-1	CASSHDRENTEAFF	TGTGCCAGCAGCCACGACAGGGAAAACACTGAAGCTTTCTTT
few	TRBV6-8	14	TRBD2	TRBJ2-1	CASSYRTSGSGQFF	TGTGCCAGCAGTTACCGGACTAGCGGGAGTGGGCAGTTCTTC
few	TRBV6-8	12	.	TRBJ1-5	CASSRDNQPQHF	TGTGCCAGCAGTAGGGATAATCAGCCCCAGCATTTT
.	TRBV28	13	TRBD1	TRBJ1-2	CASSSRQGRGYTF	TGTGCCAGCAGTTCCCGACAGGGTCGTGGCTACACCTTC
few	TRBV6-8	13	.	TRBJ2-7	CASTPGAPYEQYF	TGTGCCAGCACTCCAGGGGCGCCCTACGAGCAGTACTTC
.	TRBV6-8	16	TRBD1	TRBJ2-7	CASRPSRDRGSHEQYF	TGTGCCAGCAGGCCCTCCCGGGACAGGGGTTCCCACGAGCAGTACTTC
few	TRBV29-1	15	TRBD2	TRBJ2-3	CSVEDHGSGTDTQYF	TGCAGCGTTGAAGATCATGGTAGCGGGACAGATACGCAGTATTTT
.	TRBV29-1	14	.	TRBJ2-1	CSAMTELIRNEQFF	TGCAGCGCGATGACTGAACTCATTAGGAATGAGCAGTTCTTC
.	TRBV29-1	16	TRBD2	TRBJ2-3	CSVARTSGTPTDTQYF	TGCAGCGTGGCCCGGACTAGCGGGACACCCACAGATACGCAGTATTTT
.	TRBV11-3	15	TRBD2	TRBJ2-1	CASSSGLAGYNEQFF	TGTGCCAGCAGCTCTGGACTAGCGGGCTACAATGAGCAGTTCTTC
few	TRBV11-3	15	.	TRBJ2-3	CASSLKSGGTDTQYF	TGTGCCAGCAGCTTGAAGAGCGGAGGCACAGATACGCAGTATTTT
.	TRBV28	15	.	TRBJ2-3	CASSLWAKRADTQYF	TGTGCCAGCAGTTTGTGGGCAAAACGGGCAGATACGCAGTATTTT
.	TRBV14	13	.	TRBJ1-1	CASSLLGNTEAFF	TGTGCCAGCAGTCTGCTAGGGAACACTGAAGCTTTCTTT
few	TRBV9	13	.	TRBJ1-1	CASRTGMNTEAFF	TGTGCCAGCAGGACAGGAATGAACACTGAAGCTTTCTTT
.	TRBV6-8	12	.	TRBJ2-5	CASSFGGETQYF	TGTGCCAGCAGTTTTGGTGGGGAGACCCAGTACTTC